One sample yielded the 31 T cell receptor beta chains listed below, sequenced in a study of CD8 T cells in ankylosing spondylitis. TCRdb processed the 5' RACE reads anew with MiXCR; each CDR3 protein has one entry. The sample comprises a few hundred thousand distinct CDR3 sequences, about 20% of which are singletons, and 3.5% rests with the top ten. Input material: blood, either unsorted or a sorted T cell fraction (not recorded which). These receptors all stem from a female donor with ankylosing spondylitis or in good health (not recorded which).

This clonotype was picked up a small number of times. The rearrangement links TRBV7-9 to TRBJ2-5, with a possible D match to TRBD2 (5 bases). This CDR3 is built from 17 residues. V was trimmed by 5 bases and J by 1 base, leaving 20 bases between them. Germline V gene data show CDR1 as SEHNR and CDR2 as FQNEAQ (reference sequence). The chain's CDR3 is CASSLGGGVQVQETQYF. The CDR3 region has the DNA TGTGCCAGCAGCCTTGGAGGAGGTGTCCAGGTCCAAGAGACCCAGTACTTC.

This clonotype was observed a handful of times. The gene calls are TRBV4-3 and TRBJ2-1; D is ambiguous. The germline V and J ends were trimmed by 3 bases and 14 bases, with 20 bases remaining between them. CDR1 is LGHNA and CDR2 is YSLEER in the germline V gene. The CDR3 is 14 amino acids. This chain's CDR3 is CASSHNSRAPPKFF. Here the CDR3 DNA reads TGCGCCAGCAGCCATAACTCCAGAGCACCCCCCAAGTTCTTC.

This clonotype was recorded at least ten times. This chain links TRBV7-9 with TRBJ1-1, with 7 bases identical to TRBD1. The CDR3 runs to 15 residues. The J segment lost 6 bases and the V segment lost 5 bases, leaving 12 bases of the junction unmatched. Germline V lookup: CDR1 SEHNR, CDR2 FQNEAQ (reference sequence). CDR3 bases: TGTGCCAGCAGCCCTTCCAGACAGGGTGGAGCTGAAGCTTTCTTT. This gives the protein CASSPSRQGGAEAFF.

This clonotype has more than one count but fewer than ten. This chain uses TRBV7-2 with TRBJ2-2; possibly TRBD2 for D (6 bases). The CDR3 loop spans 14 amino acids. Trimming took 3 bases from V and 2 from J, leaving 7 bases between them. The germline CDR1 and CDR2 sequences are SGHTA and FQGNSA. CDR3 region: CASSFGGNTGELFF. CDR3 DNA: TGTGCCAGCAGCTTCGGGGGAAACACCGGGGAGCTGTTTTTT. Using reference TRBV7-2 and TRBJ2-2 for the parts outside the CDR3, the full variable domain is GAGVSQSPSNKVTEKGKDVELRCDPISGHTALYWYRQSLGQGLEFLIYFQGNSAPDKSGLPSDRFSAERTGGSVSTLTIQRTQQEDSAVYLCASSFGGNTGELFFGEGSRLTVL.

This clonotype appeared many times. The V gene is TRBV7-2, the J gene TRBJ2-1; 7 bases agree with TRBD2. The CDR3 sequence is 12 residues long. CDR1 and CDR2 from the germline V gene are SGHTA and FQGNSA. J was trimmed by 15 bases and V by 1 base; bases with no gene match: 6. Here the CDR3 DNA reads TGTGCCAGCAGCTTAGGTGAGCGGGATGCGTTCTTC. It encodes CASSLGERDAFF.

The CDR3 DNA is TGCAGTGCTAGGGGGAGCGCCGGGAGCAATGAGCAGTTCTTC. It encodes CSARGSAGSNEQFF. V is TRBV20-1 and J is TRBJ2-1, with a tentative D call TRBD2 (6 bases). This CDR3 has 14 residues. The V end was cut by 3 bases, the J end by 6 bases, with 15 bases between. Germline V gene sequence: CDR1 DFQATT, CDR2 SNEGSKA (reference sequence).

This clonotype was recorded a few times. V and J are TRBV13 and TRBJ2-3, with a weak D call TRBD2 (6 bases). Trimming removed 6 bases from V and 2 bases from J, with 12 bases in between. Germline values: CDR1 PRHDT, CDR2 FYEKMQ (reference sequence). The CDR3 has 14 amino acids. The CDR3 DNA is TGTGCCAGCAGGACGGGGGTGTCCACAGATACGCAGTATTTT. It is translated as CASRTGVSTDTQYF.

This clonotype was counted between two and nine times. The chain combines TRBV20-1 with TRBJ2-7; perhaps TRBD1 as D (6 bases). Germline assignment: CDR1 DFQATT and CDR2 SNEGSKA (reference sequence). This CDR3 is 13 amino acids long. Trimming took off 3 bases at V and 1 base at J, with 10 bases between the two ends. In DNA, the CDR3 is TGCAGTGCTAGGGGGGCCCAGTCCTACGAGCAGTACTTC. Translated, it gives CSARGAQSYEQYF.

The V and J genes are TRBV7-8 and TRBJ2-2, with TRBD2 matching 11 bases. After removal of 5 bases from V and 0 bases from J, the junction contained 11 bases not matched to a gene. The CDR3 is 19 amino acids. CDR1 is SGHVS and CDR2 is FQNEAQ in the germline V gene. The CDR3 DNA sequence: TGTGCCAGCAGCCGGATCATAGCGGGAGGGCCCGCGAACACCGGGGAGCTGTTTTTT. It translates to CASSRIIAGGPANTGELFF.

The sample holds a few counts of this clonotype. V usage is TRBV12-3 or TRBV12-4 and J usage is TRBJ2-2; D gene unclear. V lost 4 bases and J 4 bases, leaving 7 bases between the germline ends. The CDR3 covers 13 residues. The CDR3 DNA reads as TGTGCCAGCAGTTCCAGGAGCACCGGGGAGCTGTTTTTT. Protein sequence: CASSSRSTGELFF.

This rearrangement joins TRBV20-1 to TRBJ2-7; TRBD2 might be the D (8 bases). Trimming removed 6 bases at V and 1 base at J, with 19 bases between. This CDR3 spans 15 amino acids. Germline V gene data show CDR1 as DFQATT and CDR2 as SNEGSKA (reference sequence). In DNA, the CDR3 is TGCAGTGCCTCCGGGGGACAGCGGGGGTCCTACGAGCAGTACTTC. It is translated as CSASGGQRGSYEQYF.

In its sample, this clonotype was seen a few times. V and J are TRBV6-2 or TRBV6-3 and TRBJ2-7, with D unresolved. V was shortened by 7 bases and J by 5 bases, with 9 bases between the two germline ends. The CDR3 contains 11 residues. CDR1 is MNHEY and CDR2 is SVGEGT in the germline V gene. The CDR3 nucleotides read TGTGCCAGCAACCGGGCTCACGAGCAGTACTTC. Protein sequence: CASNRAHEQYF.

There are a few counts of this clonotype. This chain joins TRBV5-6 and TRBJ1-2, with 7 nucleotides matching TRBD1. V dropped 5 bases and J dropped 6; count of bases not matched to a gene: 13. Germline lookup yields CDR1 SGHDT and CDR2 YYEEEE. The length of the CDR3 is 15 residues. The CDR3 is CASSPPATGLNGYTF. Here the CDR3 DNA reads TGTGCCAGCAGTCCCCCGGCGACAGGGCTAAATGGCTACACCTTC.

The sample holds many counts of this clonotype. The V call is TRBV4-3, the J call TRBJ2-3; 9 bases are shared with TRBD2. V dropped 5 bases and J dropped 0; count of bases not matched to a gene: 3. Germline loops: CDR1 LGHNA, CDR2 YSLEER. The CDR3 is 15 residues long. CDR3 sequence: CASSSTSGSTDTQYF. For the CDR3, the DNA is TGCGCCAGCAGCTCTACTAGCGGGAGCACAGATACGCAGTATTTT.

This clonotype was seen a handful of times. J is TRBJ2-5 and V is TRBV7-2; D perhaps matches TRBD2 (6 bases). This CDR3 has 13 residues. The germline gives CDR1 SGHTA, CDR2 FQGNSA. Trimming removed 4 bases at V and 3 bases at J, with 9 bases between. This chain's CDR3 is CASSSLAKETQYF. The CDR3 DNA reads TGTGCCAGCAGCTCCCTAGCGAAAGAGACCCAGTACTTC.

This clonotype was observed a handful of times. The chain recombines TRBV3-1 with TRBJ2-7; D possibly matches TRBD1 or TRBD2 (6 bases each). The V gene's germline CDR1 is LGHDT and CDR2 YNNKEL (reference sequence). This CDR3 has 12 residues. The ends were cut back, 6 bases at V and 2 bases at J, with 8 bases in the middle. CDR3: CASRRGPYEQYF. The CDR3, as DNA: TGTGCCAGCAGACGGGGGCCCTACGAGCAGTACTTC.

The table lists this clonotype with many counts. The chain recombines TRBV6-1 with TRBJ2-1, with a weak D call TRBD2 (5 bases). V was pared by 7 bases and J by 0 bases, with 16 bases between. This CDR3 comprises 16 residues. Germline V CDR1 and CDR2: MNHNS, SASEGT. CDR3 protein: CASISRTGSSYNEQFF. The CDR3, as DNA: TGTGCCAGCATCTCACGGACGGGAAGCTCCTACAATGAGCAGTTCTTC.

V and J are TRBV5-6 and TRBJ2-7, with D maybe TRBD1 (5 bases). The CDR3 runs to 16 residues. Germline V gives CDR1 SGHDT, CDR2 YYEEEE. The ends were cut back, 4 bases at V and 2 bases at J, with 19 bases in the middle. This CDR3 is CASSAADSGLAYEQYF. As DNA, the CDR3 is TGTGCCAGCAGCGCCGCCGACAGTGGCCTGGCCTACGAGCAGTACTTC.

CDR3 in amino acids: CASSWPLAGANTGELFF. Written as DNA, the CDR3 is TGCGCCAGCAGCTGGCCCCTAGCGGGAGCAAACACCGGGGAGCTGTTTTTT. This rearrangement joins TRBV5-1 to TRBJ2-2; 10 nucleotides agree with TRBD2. The ends lost 3 bases at V and 2 bases at J; junction bases unmatched: 7. Germline assignment: CDR1 SGHRS and CDR2 YFSETQ. CDR3 size: 17 residues.

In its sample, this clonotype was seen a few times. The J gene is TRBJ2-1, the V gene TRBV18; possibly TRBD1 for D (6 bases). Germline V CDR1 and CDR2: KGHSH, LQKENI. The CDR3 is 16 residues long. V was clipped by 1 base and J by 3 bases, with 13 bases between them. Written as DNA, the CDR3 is TGTGCCAGCTCACCACTTGGACAGATTGTCTACAATGAGCAGTTCTTC. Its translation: CASSPLGQIVYNEQFF.

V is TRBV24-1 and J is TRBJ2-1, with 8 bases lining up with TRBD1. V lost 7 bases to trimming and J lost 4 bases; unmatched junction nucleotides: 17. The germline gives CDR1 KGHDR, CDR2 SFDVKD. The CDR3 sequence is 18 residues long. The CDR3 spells CATSDAQNQGAKYNEQFF. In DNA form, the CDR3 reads TGTGCCACCAGCGACGCCCAAAATCAGGGGGCGAAATACAATGAGCAGTTCTTC.

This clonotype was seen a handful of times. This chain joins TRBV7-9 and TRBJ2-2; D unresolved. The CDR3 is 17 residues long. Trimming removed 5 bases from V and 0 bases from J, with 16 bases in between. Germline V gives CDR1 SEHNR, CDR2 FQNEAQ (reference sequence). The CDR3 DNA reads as TGTGCCAGCAGCCTGCACTGGAAAAACGCGAACACCGGGGAGCTGTTTTTT. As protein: CASSLHWKNANTGELFF.

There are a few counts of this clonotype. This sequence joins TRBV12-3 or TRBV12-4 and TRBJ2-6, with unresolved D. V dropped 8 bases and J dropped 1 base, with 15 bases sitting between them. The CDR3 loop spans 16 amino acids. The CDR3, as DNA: TGTGCCAGCTCGGACGGTGTCTCGTCTGGGGCCAACGTCCTGACTTTC. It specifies CASSDGVSSGANVLTF.

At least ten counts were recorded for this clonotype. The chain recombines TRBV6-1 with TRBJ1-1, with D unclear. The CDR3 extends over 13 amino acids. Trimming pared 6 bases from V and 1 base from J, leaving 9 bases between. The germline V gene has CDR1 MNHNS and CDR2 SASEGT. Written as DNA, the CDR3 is TGTGCCAGCAGCTTGCGGGGGAACACTGAAGCTTTCTTT. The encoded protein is CASSLRGNTEAFF.

This CDR3 is CASNYQAGAAGEQFF. CDR3 sequence (DNA): TGTGCCAGCAACTACCAAGCGGGAGCCGCGGGTGAGCAGTTCTTC. The rearrangement uses TRBV6-1 and TRBJ2-1, with 8 bases aligning to TRBD2. CDR1 is MNHNS and CDR2 is SASEGT in the germline V gene. The CDR3 length is 15 residues. After removal of 7 bases from V and 9 bases from J, the junction contained 14 bases not matched to a gene.

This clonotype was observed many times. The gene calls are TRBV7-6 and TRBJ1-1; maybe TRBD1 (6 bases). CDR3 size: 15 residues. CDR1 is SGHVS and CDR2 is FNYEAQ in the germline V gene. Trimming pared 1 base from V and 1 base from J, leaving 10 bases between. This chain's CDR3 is CASSLVETGNTEAFF. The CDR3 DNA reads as TGTGCCAGCAGCTTAGTGGAGACAGGGAACACTGAAGCTTTCTTT.

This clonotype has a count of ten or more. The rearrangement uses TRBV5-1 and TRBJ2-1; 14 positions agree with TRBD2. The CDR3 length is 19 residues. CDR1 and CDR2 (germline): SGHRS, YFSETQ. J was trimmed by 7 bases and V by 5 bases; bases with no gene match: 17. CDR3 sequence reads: CASSLGLAGVRPTGNEQFF. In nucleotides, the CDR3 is TGCGCCAGCAGTCTGGGACTAGCGGGAGTCCGGCCTACGGGTAATGAGCAGTTCTTC.

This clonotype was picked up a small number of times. The CDR3: CASSFRGPEQFF. The DNA for the CDR3 is TGCGCCAGCAGCTTTCGGGGTCCTGAGCAGTTCTTC. The chain links TRBV5-1 to TRBJ2-1, with TRBD2 as a possible D gene (5 bases). V lost 2 bases and J 9 bases, leaving 9 bases between the germline ends. The germline CDR1 and CDR2 sequences are SGHRS and YFSETQ. CDR3 length: 12 residues.

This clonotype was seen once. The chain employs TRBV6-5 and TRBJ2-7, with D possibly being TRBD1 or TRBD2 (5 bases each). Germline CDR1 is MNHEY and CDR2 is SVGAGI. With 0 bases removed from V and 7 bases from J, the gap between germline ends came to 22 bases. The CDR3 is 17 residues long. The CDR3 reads CASSYSGAVLGSGEQYF. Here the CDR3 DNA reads TGTGCCAGCAGTTACTCCGGGGCCGTGTTAGGATCGGGGGAGCAGTACTTC.

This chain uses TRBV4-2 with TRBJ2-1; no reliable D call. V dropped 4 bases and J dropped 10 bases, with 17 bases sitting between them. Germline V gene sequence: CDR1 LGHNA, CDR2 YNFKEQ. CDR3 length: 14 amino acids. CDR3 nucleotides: TGTGCCAGCAGCCCCGCAGATTTCCGTGAGGAGCAGTTCTTC. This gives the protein CASSPADFREEQFF.

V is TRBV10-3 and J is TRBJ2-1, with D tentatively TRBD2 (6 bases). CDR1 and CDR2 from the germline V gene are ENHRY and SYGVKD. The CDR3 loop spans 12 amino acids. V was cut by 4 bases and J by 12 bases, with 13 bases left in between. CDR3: CAISASGRGQFF. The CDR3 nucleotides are TGTGCCATCAGTGCGAGCGGGCGTGGGCAGTTCTTC.